The rows below give T cell receptor beta chains drawn from one sample of a study of blood T cell repertoires in COVID-19. The assay was immunoSEQ multiplex PCR, and TCRdb's table has in-frame clones only and misses some. The profile covers around 220,000 clones, with around 85% appearing a single time and around 5% taken by the ten largest. Sequencing used peripheral blood. Receptors originate from a human donor in a cohort sampled during active COVID-19. CDR3s include the opening cysteine and the closing phenylalanine or tryptophan. A D gene is named only where the DNA matches it firmly. Not every row has a clone size; where given, it reads once, few, many or a size class.

CDR3 protein,CDR3 DNA,D gene,clone size,V gene,J gene
CSVIQVNAYEQYF,TGCAGCGTTATACAGGTGAACGCCTACGAGCAGTACTTC,.,.,TRBV29-1,TRBJ2-7
CASSQGHRDRVTGELFF,TGCGCCAGCAGCCAAGGTCATCGGGACAGGGTCACCGGGGAGCTGTTTTTT,TRBD1,.,TRBV4-1,TRBJ2-2
CASSPTGQGFINTEAFF,TGTGCCAGCAGTCCCACGGGACAGGGGTTTATTAACACTGAAGCTTTCTTT,TRBD1,.,TRBV11-3,TRBJ1-1
CASKFGRGTNYGYTF,TGTGCCAGCAAGTTCGGCAGGGGGACTAACTATGGCTACACCTTC,TRBD1,.,TRBV27,TRBJ1-2
CASSRRQGGGETQYF,TGTGCCAGCAGCCGGAGACAGGGTGGGGGGGAGACCCAGTACTTC,.,.,TRBV7-2,TRBJ2-5
CASSQDGLARYEQYF,TGCGCCAGCAGCCAAGATGGGCTAGCTAGGTACGAGCAGTACTTC,.,.,TRBV4-3,TRBJ2-7
CASSWTRQETQYF,TGTGCCAGCAGCTGGACCCGACAGGAGACCCAGTACTTC,.,once,TRBV7-9,TRBJ2-5
CASGGQGGQPQHF,TGTGCCAGCGGGGGACAGGGAGGTCAGCCCCAGCATTTT,TRBD1,few,TRBV2,TRBJ1-5
CASSLRDRVGNEQFF,TGTGCCAGCAGCCTCCGGGACAGGGTAGGGAATGAGCAGTTCTTC,TRBD1,.,TRBV3-1/TRBV3-2,TRBJ2-1
CASSESQVNIQYF,TGTGCCAGCAGTGAATCACAGGTGAACATTCAGTACTTC,.,.,TRBV2,TRBJ2-4
CASRTGPDTQYF,TGTGCCAGCAGAACAGGGCCAGATACGCAGTATTTT,.,.,TRBV28,TRBJ2-3
CASSLERNSYEQYF,TGTGCCAGCAGCTTAGAGCGGAACTCCTACGAGCAGTACTTC,.,.,TRBV7-2,TRBJ2-7
CSARYTAEQFF,TGCAGTGCTAGATACACAGCTGAGCAGTTCTTC,.,.,TRBV20-1,TRBJ2-1
CASSQEWGGTEAFF,TGTGCCAGCAGCCAAGAATGGGGGGGGACTGAAGCTTTCTTT,.,.,TRBV14,TRBJ1-1
CASSSIRQATYGYTF,TGTGCCAGCAGTTCCATCCGACAGGCCACCTATGGCTACACCTTC,.,.,TRBV28,TRBJ1-2
CASSAHSGQVPYEQYF,TGCGCCAGCAGCGCGCACTCGGGACAGGTCCCCTACGAGCAGTACTTC,TRBD1,.,TRBV4-3,TRBJ2-7
CASGLRQGTRNEQFF,TGTGCCAGCGGCCTTAGACAGGGAACAAGGAATGAGCAGTTCTTC,TRBD1,.,TRBV7-6,TRBJ2-1
CASSIGGGHQPQHF,TGTGCCAGTAGTATCGGGGGGGGGCATCAGCCCCAGCATTTT,.,.,TRBV19,TRBJ1-5
CASSSQETYEQYF,TGTGCCAGCAGCTCACAGGAAACCTACGAGCAGTACTTC,.,.,TRBV11-2,TRBJ2-7
CASSLLDRGHGYTF,TGTGCCAGCAGCTTGCTCGACAGGGGCCATGGCTACACCTTC,TRBD1,few,TRBV5-8,TRBJ1-2
CASSQAWGGVQPQHF,TGCGCCAGCAGCCAAGCCTGGGGGGGGGTGCAGCCCCAGCATTTT,.,.,TRBV4-3,TRBJ1-5
CSAGGRKNYEQYF,TGCAGCGCCGGGGGACGGAAGAACTACGAGCAGTACTTC,.,.,TRBV29-1,TRBJ2-7
CASSIAWAAGSGANVLTF,TGTGCCAGCAGCATTGCGTGGGCCGCGGGCTCTGGGGCCAACGTCCTGACTTTC,.,.,TRBV5-6,TRBJ2-6
CASSLAPGERYNEQFF,TGTGCCAGCAGCTTAGCCCCGGGAGAAAGGTACAATGAGCAGTTCTTC,.,.,TRBV7-2,TRBJ2-1
CATSRGSDWQYF,TGTGCCACCAGCAGAGGATCAGACTGGCAGTACTTC,.,.,TRBV15,TRBJ2-7
CASSPDRTSYEQYF,TGTGCCAGCAGCCCAGACCGGACTTCCTACGAGCAGTACTTC,.,once,TRBV7-8,TRBJ2-7
CASRTTDRGHTGELFF,TGTGCCAGTAGAACCACGGACAGGGGGCATACCGGGGAGCTGTTTTTT,TRBD1,.,TRBV19,TRBJ2-2
CASSVGPSGNSYEQYF,TGTGCCAGCAGCGTAGGCCCTAGCGGGAACTCCTACGAGCAGTACTTC,TRBD2,.,TRBV9,TRBJ2-7
CASSSGYSNQPQHF,TGTGCCAGCAGTTCCGGTTATAGCAATCAGCCCCAGCATTTT,.,medium-sized,TRBV28,TRBJ1-5
CASSQSPGNYGYTF,TGTGCCAGCAGCCAAAGCCCAGGGAACTATGGCTACACCTTC,.,few,TRBV3-1/TRBV3-2,TRBJ1-2
CASSYQGGSGNTIYF,TGCGCCAGCAGCTACCAAGGAGGCTCTGGAAACACCATATATTTT,.,.,TRBV5-1,TRBJ1-3
CASSPNAVTEAFF,TGTGCCAGCAGCCCTAATGCTGTCACTGAAGCTTTCTTT,.,.,TRBV27,TRBJ1-1
CASSPRGLGEKLFF,TGTGCCAGCAGCCCAAGGGGGCTTGGGGAAAAACTGTTTTTT,TRBD1,.,TRBV5-6,TRBJ1-4
CASSSGLAGYYNEQFF,TGCGCCAGCAGCTCCGGACTAGCGGGTTACTACAATGAGCAGTTCTTC,TRBD2,.,TRBV5-1,TRBJ2-1
CASSLGGRSPYGYTF,TGTGCCAGCAGCTTGGGGGGCAGGTCCCCCTATGGCTACACCTTC,.,.,TRBV5-6,TRBJ1-2
CASSQGRVGTEAFF,TGTGCCAGCAGCCAAGGCAGGGTGGGCACTGAAGCTTTCTTT,.,.,TRBV3-1/TRBV3-2,TRBJ1-1
CASSQDIGTGLPGELFF,TGCGCCAGCAGCCAAGATATAGGGACAGGGCTGCCCGGGGAGCTGTTTTTT,TRBD1,.,TRBV4-3,TRBJ2-2
CASSQDNRVDTQYF,TGCGCCAGCAGCCAAGATAACAGGGTGGATACGCAGTATTTT,.,few,TRBV4-3,TRBJ2-3
CASSEQGGQPQHF,TGTGCCAGCAGCGAACAGGGGGGACAGCCCCAGCATTTT,TRBD1,few,TRBV2,TRBJ1-5
CASSEARAGGRDIQYF,TGTGCCAGCAGTGAAGCGCGAGCGGGAGGGAGGGACATTCAGTACTTC,TRBD2,.,TRBV6-1,TRBJ2-4